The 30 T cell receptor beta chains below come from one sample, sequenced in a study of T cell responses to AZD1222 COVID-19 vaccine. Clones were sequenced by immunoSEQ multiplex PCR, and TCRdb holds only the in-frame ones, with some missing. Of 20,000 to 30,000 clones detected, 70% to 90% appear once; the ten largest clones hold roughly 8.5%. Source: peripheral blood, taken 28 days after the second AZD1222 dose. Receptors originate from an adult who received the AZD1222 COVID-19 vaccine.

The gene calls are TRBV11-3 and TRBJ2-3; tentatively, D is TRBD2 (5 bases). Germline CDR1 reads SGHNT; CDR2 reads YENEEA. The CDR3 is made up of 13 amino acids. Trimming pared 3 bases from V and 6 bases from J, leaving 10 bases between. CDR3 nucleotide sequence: TGTGCCAGCAGCTTGAGGGAGACGGATACGCAGTATTTT. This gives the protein CASSLRETDTQYF.

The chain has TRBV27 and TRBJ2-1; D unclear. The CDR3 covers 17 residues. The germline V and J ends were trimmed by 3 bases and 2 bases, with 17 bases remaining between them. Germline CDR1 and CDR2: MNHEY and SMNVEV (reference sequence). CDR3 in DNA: TGTGCCAGCAGTTTCTCGCCTTTCTCTTCGACCTACAATGAGCAGTTCTTC. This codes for CASSFSPFSSTYNEQFF.

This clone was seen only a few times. This CDR3 is CASSPAQIQGGRYGYTF. For the CDR3, the DNA is TGCGCCAGCAGCCCCGCACAGATACAGGGAGGACGCTATGGCTACACCTTC. This sequence joins TRBV5-1 and TRBJ1-2, with a possible D match to TRBD1 (6 bases). Trimming shortened V by 4 bases and J by 4 bases, and 23 bases separated the two germline ends. The CDR3 loop spans 17 amino acids. Germline V gene sequence: CDR1 SGHRS, CDR2 YFSETQ. The full variable domain, in which reference TRBV5-1 and TRBJ1-2 provide the parts outside the CDR3, is KAGVTQTPRYLIKTRGQQVTLSCSPISGHRSVSWYQQTPGQGLQFLFEYFSETQRNKGNFPGRFSGRQFSNSRSEMNVSTLELGDSALYLCASSPAQIQGGRYGYTFGSGTRLTVV.

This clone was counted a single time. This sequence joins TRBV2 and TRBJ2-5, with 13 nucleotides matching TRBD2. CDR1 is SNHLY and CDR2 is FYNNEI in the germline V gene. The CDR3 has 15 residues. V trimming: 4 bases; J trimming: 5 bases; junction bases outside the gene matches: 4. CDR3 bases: TGTGCCAGCAGTGGACTAGCGGGAGGCGGCGAGACCCAGTACTTC. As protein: CASSGLAGGGETQYF. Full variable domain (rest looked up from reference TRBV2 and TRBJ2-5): EPEVTQTPSHQVTQMGQEVILRCVPISNHLYFYWYRQILGQKVEFLVSFYNNEISEKSEIFDDQFSVERPDGSNFTLKIRSTKLEDSAMYFCASSGLAGGGETQYFGPGTRLLVL.

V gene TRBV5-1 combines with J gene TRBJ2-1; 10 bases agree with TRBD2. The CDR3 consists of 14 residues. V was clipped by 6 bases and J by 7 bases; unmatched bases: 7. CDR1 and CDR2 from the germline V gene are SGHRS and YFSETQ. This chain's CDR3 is CASNPGLAYNEQFF. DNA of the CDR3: TGCGCCAGCAATCCGGGACTAGCGTATAATGAGCAGTTCTTC.

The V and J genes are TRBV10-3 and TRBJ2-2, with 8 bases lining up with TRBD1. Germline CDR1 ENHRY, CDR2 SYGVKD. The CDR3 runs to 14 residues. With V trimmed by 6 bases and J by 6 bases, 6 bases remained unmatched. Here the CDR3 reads CAIRPDRDAGELFF. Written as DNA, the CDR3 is TGTGCCATCAGGCCGGACAGGGACGCCGGGGAGCTGTTTTTT.

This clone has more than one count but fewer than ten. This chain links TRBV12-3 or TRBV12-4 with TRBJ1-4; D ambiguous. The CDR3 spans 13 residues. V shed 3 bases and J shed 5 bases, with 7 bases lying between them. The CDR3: CASSLRANEKLFF. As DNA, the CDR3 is TGTGCCAGCAGTTTGCGGGCCAATGAAAAACTGTTTTTT.

In nucleotides, the CDR3 is TGTGCCAGCAGCCCTACCCATAATCAGCCCCAGCATTTT. Translated, it gives CASSPTHNQPQHF. The rearrangement uses TRBV5-5 and TRBJ1-5, with D unclear. Deletions cut 4 bases from V and 4 bases from J, with 9 bases between. The germline gives CDR1 SGHKS, CDR2 YYEKEE (reference sequence). This CDR3 is 13 amino acids long.

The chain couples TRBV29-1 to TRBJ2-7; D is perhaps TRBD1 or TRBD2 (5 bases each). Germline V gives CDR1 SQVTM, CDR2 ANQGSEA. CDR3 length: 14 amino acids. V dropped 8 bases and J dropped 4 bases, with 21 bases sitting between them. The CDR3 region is CSTLGTAGRYEQYF. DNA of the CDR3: TGCAGCACCCTAGGGACGGCAGGCCGGTACGAGCAGTACTTC.

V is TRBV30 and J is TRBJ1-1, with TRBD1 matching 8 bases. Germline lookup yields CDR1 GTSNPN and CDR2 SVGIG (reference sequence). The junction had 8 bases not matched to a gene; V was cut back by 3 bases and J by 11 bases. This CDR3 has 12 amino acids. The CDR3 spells CAWRGRGLGAFF. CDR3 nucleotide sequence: TGTGCCTGGAGGGGCAGGGGGCTTGGGGCTTTCTTT. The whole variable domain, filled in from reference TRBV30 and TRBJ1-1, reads SQTIHQWPATLVQPVGSPLSLECTVEGTSNPNLYWYRQAAGRGLQLLFYSVGIGQISSEVPQNLSASRPQDRQFILSSKKLLLSDSGFYLCAWRGRGLGAFFGQGTRLTVV.

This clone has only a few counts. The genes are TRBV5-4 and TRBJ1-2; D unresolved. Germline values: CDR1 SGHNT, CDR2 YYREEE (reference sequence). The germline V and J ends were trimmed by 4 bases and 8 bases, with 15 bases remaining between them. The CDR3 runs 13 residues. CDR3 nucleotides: TGTGCCAGCAGCCTCCCATCACCGGAAGGCTACACCTTC. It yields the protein CASSLPSPEGYTF.

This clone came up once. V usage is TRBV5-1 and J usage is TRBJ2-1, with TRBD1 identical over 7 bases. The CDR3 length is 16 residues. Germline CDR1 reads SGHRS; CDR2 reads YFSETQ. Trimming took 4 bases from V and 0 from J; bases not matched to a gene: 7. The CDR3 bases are TGCGCCAGCAGCATGACAGGGTTTAGCTCCTACAATGAGCAGTTCTTC. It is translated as CASSMTGFSSYNEQFF.

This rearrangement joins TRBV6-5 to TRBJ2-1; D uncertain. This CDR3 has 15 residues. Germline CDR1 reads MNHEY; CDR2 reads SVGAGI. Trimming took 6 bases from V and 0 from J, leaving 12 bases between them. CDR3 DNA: TGTGCCAGCAGCGACACCCGGAGCTCCTACAATGAGCAGTTCTTC. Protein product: CASSDTRSSYNEQFF.

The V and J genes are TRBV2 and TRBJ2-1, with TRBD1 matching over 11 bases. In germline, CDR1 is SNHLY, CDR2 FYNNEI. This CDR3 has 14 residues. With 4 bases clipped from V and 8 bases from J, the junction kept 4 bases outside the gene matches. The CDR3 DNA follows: TGTGCCAGCAGTGCGGACAGGGGGCGGGATGAGCAGTTCTTC. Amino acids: CASSADRGRDEQFF.

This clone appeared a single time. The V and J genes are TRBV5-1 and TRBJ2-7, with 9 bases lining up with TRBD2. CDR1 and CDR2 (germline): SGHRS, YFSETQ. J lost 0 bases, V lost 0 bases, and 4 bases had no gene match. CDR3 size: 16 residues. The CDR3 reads CASSLGTSALSYEQYF. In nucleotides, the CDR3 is TGCGCCAGCAGCTTGGGGACTAGCGCACTCTCCTACGAGCAGTACTTC.

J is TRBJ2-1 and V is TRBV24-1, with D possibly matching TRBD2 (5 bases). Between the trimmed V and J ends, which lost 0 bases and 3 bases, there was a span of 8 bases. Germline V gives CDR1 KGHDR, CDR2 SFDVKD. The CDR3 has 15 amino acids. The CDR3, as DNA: TGTGCCACCAGTGATTTGAGCGGTAACTACAATGAGCAGTTCTTC. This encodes CATSDLSGNYNEQFF.

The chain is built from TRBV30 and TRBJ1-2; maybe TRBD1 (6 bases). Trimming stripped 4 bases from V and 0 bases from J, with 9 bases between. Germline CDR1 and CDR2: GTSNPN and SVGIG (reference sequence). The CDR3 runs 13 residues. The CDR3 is CAWTGAANYGYTF. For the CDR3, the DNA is TGTGCCTGGACGGGGGCAGCTAACTATGGCTACACCTTC.

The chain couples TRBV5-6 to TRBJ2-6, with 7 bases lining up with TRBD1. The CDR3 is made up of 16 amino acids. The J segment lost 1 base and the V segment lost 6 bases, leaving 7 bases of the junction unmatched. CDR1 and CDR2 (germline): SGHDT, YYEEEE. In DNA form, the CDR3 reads TGTGCCAGCAAACCGGGACAGCCATCTGGGGCCAACGTCCTGACTTTC. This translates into CASKPGQPSGANVLTF.

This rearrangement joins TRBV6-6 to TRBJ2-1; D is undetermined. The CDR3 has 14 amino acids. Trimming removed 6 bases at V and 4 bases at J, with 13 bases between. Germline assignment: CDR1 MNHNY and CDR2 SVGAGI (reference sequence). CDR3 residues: CASRTPFGYNEQFF. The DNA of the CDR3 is TGTGCCAGCAGAACCCCCTTTGGGTACAATGAGCAGTTCTTC.

The CDR3 here is CASSVVSGGAVTGELFF. CDR3 bases: TGTGCCAGCAGCGTAGTTTCTGGGGGCGCGGTCACCGGGGAGCTGTTTTTT. The rearrangement joins TRBV9 to TRBJ2-2, with a possible D match to TRBD1 (6 bases). Germline V CDR1 and CDR2: SGDLS, YYNGEE. The CDR3 sequence is 17 residues long. Deletions cut 0 bases from V and 4 bases from J, with 16 bases between.

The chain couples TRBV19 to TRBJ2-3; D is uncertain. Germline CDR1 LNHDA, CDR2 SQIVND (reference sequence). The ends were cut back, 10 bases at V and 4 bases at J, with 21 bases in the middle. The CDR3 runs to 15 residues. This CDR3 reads CATAIRALSPDTQYF. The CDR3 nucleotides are TGTGCCACCGCGATTCGTGCACTCTCCCCAGATACGCAGTATTTT.

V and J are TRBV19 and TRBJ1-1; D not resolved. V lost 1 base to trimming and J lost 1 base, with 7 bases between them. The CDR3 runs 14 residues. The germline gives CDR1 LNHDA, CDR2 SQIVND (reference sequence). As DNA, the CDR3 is TGTGCCAGTAGTATAGGGCATACGAACACTGAAGCTTTCTTT. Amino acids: CASSIGHTNTEAFF.

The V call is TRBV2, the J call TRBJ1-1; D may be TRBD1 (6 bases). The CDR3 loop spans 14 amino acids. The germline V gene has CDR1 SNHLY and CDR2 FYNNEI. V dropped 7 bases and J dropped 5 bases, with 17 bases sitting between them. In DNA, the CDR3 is TGTGCCAGCAATGGCAGGGGTAGAATTACTGAAGCTTTCTTT. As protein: CASNGRGRITEAFF.

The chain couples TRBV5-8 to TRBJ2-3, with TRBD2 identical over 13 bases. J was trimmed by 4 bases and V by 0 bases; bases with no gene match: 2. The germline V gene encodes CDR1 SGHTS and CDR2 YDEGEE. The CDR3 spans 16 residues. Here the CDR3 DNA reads TGTGCCAGCAGCTTGGGGGGGACTAGCGGGGCAGATACGCAGTATTTT. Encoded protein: CASSLGGTSGADTQYF.

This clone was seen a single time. CDR3 sequence (DNA): TGTGCCAGCAGCCAAGACGCAGGGGGAACTGAAGCTTTCTTT. Amino acid sequence: CASSQDAGGTEAFF. This chain connects TRBV14 to TRBJ1-1; 7 nucleotides align to TRBD1. Trimming removed 0 bases from V and 5 bases from J; junction bases left unmatched: 3. Germline assignment: CDR1 SGHDN and CDR2 FVKESK. The length of the CDR3 is 14 residues. Using reference TRBV14 and TRBJ1-1 for the parts outside the CDR3, the full variable domain is EAGVTQFPSHSVIEKGQTVTLRCDPISGHDNLYWYRRVMGKEIKFLLHFVKESKQDESGMPNNRFLAERTGGTYSTLKVQPAELEDSGVYFCASSQDAGGTEAFFGQGTRLTVV.

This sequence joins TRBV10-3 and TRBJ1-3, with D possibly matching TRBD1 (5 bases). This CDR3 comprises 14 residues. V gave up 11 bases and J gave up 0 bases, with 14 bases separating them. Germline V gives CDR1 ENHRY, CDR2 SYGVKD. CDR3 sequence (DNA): TGTGCCGTCATGACAGTTAGCTCTGGAAACACCATATATTTT. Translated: CAVMTVSSGNTIYF.

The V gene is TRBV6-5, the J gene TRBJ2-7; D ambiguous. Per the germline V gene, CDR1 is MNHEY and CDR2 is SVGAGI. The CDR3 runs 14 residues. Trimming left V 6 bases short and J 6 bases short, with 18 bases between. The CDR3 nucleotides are TGTGCCAGCAGGGCCCGACGGATACCCGTCGAGCAGTACTTC. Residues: CASRARRIPVEQYF.

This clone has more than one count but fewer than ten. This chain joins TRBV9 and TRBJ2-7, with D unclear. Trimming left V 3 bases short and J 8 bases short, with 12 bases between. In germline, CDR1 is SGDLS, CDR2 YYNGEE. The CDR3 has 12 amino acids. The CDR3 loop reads CASSGSGPQQYF. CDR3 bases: TGTGCCAGCAGCGGGTCCGGGCCTCAGCAGTACTTC.

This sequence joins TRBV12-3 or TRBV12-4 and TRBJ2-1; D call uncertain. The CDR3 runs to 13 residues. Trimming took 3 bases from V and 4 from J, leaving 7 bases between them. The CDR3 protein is CASSFPPYNEQFF. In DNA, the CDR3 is TGTGCCAGCAGTTTCCCGCCTTACAATGAGCAGTTCTTC.

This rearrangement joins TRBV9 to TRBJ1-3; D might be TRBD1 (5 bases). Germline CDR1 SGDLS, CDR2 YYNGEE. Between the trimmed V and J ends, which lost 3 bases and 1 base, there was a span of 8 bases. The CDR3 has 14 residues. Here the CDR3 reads CASSDRSSGNTIYF. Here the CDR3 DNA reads TGTGCCAGCAGCGACAGGAGTTCTGGAAACACCATATATTTT.